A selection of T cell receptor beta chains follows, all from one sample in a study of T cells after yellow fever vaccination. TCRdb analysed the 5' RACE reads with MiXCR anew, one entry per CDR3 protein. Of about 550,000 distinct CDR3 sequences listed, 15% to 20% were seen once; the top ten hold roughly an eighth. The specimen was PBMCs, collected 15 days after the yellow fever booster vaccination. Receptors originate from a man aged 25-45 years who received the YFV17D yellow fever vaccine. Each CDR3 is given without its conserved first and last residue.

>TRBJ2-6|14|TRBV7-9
ASSPDRFSGANVLT
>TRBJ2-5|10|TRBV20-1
SAIKGRETQY
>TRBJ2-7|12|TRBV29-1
SVSYRQTAYEQY
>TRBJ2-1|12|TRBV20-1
SATPWGGLNEQF
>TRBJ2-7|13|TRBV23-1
ASSHYRARAYEQY
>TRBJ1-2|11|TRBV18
ASSPTEEGGYT
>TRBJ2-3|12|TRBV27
ASIPQGPSDTQY
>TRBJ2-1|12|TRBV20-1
SARSRSLYNEQF
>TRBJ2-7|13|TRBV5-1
ASSWTGQGPYEQY
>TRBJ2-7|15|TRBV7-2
ASSLARTSGGTGEQY
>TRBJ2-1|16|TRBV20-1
SARDIQGADSSYNEQF
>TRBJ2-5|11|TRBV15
ATSVPGVETQY
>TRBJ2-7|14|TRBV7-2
ASSLSLAGVYNEQY
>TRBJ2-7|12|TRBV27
ASRITGTAYEQY
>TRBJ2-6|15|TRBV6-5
ASSSPGRESGANVLT
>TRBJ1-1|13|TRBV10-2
ASKELNLLNTEAF
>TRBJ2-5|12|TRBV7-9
ASSLATLQETQY
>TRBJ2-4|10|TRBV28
ASSPDIDIQY
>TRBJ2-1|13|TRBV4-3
ASSQVLAGGYEQF
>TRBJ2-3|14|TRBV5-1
ASSSGTRVSTDTQY
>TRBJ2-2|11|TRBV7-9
ASSLGSPGELF
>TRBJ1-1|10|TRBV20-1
SARGGNTEAF
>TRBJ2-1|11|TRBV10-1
ASSDSFYNEQF
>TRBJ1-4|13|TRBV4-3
ASSQVGAGHEKLF
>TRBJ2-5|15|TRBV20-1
SARRTRLAGYQETQY
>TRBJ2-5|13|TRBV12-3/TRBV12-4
ASSPPGQYQETQY
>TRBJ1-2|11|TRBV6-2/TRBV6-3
ASRSDSNYGYT
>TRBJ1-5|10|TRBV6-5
ASSVRGQPQH
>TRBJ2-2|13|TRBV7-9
ASILLGQGAGELF
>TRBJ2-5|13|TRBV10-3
AISGRREGAETQY
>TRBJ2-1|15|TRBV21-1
ASRRLATGADYNEQF
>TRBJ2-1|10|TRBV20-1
SATGGHINQF